Below are 22 T cell receptor beta chains sequenced from a single sample in a study of T cells in Graves' hyperthyroidism and ophthalmopathy. TCR beta CDR3 region amplification was performed from RNA transcripts. HTBI primers were employed in a first-round RT-PCR of the TCR CDR3. TCRdb reanalysed the multiplex PCR reads using MiXCR and keeps one entry per CDR3 protein. Of roughly 170,000 distinct CDR3 sequences in the sample, 9.4% are singletons; the top ten hold around 21%. Sequencing was done on a sample of blood. Source of these receptors: a woman under 30 with Graves' hyperthyroidism that later progressed to Graves' ophthalmopathy.

This clonotype was counted many times. The V gene is TRBV7-6, the J gene TRBJ2-1; 8 bases are shared with TRBD2. Germline V CDR1 and CDR2: SGHVS, FNYEAQ. V shed 5 bases and J 3 bases; nucleotides not matched to a gene: 9. The CDR3 has 16 residues. The CDR3 here is CASSQKAGGDYNEQFF. The CDR3 region has the DNA TGTGCCAGCAGCCAGAAGGCGGGGGGAGACTACAATGAGCAGTTCTTC.

Many counts were recorded for this clonotype. This rearrangement joins TRBV20-1 to TRBJ2-1, with no clear D. V lost 4 bases, J lost 6 bases, and 13 bases lay in between. Germline CDR1 is DFQATT and CDR2 is SNEGSKA (reference sequence). This CDR3 is built from 13 residues. The CDR3 spells CSAKIRVINEQFF. In DNA, the CDR3 is TGCAGTGCTAAAATACGAGTTATCAATGAGCAGTTCTTC.

This clonotype was seen repeatedly, ten times or more. The V and J genes are TRBV7-9 and TRBJ2-2; a possible D gene is TRBD2 (5 bases). Trimming took off 3 bases at V and 7 bases at J, with 6 bases between the two ends. Germline V lookup: CDR1 SEHNR, CDR2 FQNEAQ (reference sequence). CDR3 length equals 12 residues. CDR3 sequence: CASSLRVGELFF. The DNA for the CDR3 is TGTGCCAGCAGCTTGCGGGTCGGGGAGCTGTTTTTT.

This clonotype was recorded many times. This sequence joins TRBV30 and TRBJ1-3, with D unclear. The CDR3 length is 15 residues. The V gene lost 3 bases and the J gene lost 5 bases, with 17 bases spanning the gap. CDR1 and CDR2 (germline): GTSNPN, SVGIG (reference sequence). This chain's CDR3 is CAWSGGIGRRNTIYF. The DNA for the CDR3 is TGTGCCTGGAGCGGAGGGATCGGCAGGAGAAACACCATATATTTT.

This clonotype showed up many times. This rearrangement joins TRBV27 to TRBJ1-5, with D hard to call. Between the trimmed V and J ends, which lost 5 bases and 5 bases, there was a span of 13 bases. Germline V gene data show CDR1 as MNHEY and CDR2 as SMNVEV (reference sequence). This CDR3 has 14 residues. CDR3 in amino acids: CASSPQQKDQPQHF. The CDR3 nucleotides are TGTGCCAGCAGTCCACAGCAAAAGGATCAGCCCCAGCATTTT.

The chain is built from TRBV20-1 and TRBJ2-7; 12 bases fit TRBD1. The germline V gene encodes CDR1 DFQATT and CDR2 SNEGSKA (reference sequence). V lost 5 bases to trimming and J lost 6 bases; unmatched junction nucleotides: 8. The CDR3 sequence is 14 residues long. DNA of the CDR3: TGCAGTGCTTCCGGGACAGGGGGCTTCGGCGAGCAGTACTTC. This translates into CSASGTGGFGEQYF.

The V gene is TRBV4-1, the J gene TRBJ1-4, with D unclear. This CDR3 contains 16 residues. The germline V gene encodes CDR1 MGHRA and CDR2 YSYEKL. V lost 0 bases to trimming and J lost 6 bases, with 14 bases between them. The CDR3 here is CASSQEAAVIDEKLFF. In DNA, the CDR3 is TGCGCCAGCAGCCAAGAAGCGGCGGTAATTGATGAAAAACTGTTTTTT.

This clonotype was picked up many times. The chain recombines TRBV7-9 with TRBJ1-1; 9 positions agree with TRBD1. The CDR3 runs to 15 residues. The J segment lost 3 bases and the V segment lost 0 bases, leaving 2 bases of the junction unmatched. From germline, CDR1 is SEHNR and CDR2 FQNEAQ (reference sequence). CDR3 region: CASSLAQGAYTEAFF. CDR3 coding DNA: TGTGCCAGCAGCTTAGCACAGGGGGCTTACACTGAAGCTTTCTTT.

This clonotype was seen at least ten times. V gene TRBV29-1 combines with J gene TRBJ2-1, with 12 bases lining up with TRBD2. Germline V CDR1 and CDR2: SQVTM, ANQGSEA. The CDR3 consists of 17 residues. V dropped 3 bases and J dropped 0; count of bases not matched to a gene: 6. This CDR3 is CSVDASGRVSSYNEQFF. The CDR3 coding sequence is TGCAGCGTTGATGCTAGCGGGAGGGTCAGCTCCTACAATGAGCAGTTCTTC.

This clonotype was seen ten or more times. This rearrangement joins TRBV28 to TRBJ1-5, with D possibly matching TRBD1 (5 bases). This CDR3 contains 16 residues. Germline assignment: CDR1 MDHEN and CDR2 SYDVKM. V shed 6 bases and J shed 0 bases, with 15 bases lying between them. The CDR3 loop reads CASRWAGKGSNQPQHF. The CDR3 DNA reads as TGTGCCAGCAGGTGGGCAGGGAAGGGTAGCAATCAGCCCCAGCATTTT.

This clonotype has a count of ten or more. The chain uses TRBV10-2 and TRBJ2-1; D gene ambiguous. Germline CDR1 WSHSY, CDR2 SAAADI. The germline V and J ends were trimmed by 6 bases and 3 bases, with 12 bases remaining between them. The CDR3 length is 14 residues. The CDR3 loop is CASRALSYYNEQFF. The CDR3 DNA is TGCGCCAGCAGGGCCTTGTCCTACTACAATGAGCAGTTCTTC.

This clonotype was detected only a few times. This sequence joins TRBV9 and TRBJ1-1; D unresolved. V was shortened by 2 bases and J by 4 bases, with 15 bases between the two germline ends. Germline CDR1 is SGDLS and CDR2 is YYNGEE. This CDR3 region has 15 residues. The CDR3 here is CASSVYSDVGTEAFF. The CDR3 DNA reads as TGTGCCAGCAGCGTTTACTCGGACGTGGGCACTGAAGCTTTCTTT.

This clonotype was recorded at least ten times. The rearrangement links TRBV6-5 to TRBJ1-4, with D uncertain. Trimming pared 0 bases from V and 7 bases from J, leaving 12 bases between. The CDR3 extends over 15 amino acids. The germline gives CDR1 MNHEY, CDR2 SVGAGI. Here the CDR3 DNA reads TGTGCCAGCAGTTACTCGAGTACCCTTGGTGAAAAACTGTTTTTT. Protein sequence: CASSYSSTLGEKLFF.

There are a few counts of this clonotype. The chain links TRBV30 to TRBJ2-5; tentative D call: TRBD2 (6 bases). CDR1 is GTSNPN and CDR2 is SVGIG in the germline V gene (reference sequence). With 5 bases removed from V and 4 bases from J, the gap between germline ends came to 17 bases. CDR3 length: 14 residues. CDR3: CAWASGLQGETQYF. The CDR3 DNA is TGTGCCTGGGCATCGGGACTCCAGGGAGAGACCCAGTACTTC.

This clonotype was detected only a few times. The chain carries TRBV3-1 and TRBJ2-1; D might be TRBD2 (5 bases). The CDR3 is made up of 16 amino acids. V was shortened by 1 base and J by 1 base, with 11 bases between the two germline ends. Germline CDR1 is LGHDT and CDR2 is YNNKEL (reference sequence). The CDR3 is CASSQVGSGSYNEQFF. The CDR3 DNA sequence: TGTGCCAGCAGCCAAGTTGGTTCGGGGTCCTACAATGAGCAGTTCTTC.

This clonotype was detected a few times. The chain links TRBV5-6 to TRBJ1-3; D uncertain. The CDR3 has 12 amino acids. V was trimmed by 1 base and J by 3 bases, leaving 2 bases between them. Germline CDR1 and CDR2: SGHDT and YYEEEE. The CDR3 here is CASSLFGNTIYF. In DNA form, the CDR3 reads TGTGCCAGCAGCTTGTTTGGAAACACCATATATTTT.

This clonotype came up many times. V and J are TRBV3-1 and TRBJ2-5, with D uncertain. The CDR3 loop spans 12 amino acids. V lost 4 bases, J lost 4 bases, and 7 bases lay in between. Per the germline V gene, CDR1 is LGHDT and CDR2 is YNNKEL (reference sequence). The CDR3 region is CASSRYSETQYF. The CDR3, as DNA: TGTGCCAGCAGCCGCTATTCAGAGACCCAGTACTTC.

This clonotype was found a few times. The chain couples TRBV5-1 to TRBJ2-2; TRBD1 agrees at 7 bases. Germline-derived CDR1 and CDR2 are SGHRS and YFSETQ. V shed 4 bases, J shed 1 base, and the junction held 1 base outside the gene matches. The CDR3 covers 14 residues. The CDR3 DNA reads TGCGCCAGCAGCAGGACAGGGAACACCGGGGAGCTGTTTTTT. Translation: CASSRTGNTGELFF.

This clonotype was found a few times. The chain employs TRBV9 and TRBJ2-2; TRBD1 or TRBD2 may be the D gene (5 bases each). The CDR3 has 15 amino acids. Per the germline V gene, CDR1 is SGDLS and CDR2 is YYNGEE. Trimming took 4 bases from V and 5 from J, leaving 15 bases between them. The CDR3 sequence is CASSPGTTFTGELFF. The CDR3 nucleotides are TGTGCCAGCAGCCCCGGGACCACTTTTACCGGGGAGCTGTTTTTT. Looking up the rest from reference TRBV9 and TRBJ2-2 gives the full variable domain: DSGVTQTPKHLITATGQRVTLRCSPRSGDLSVYWYQQSLDQGLQFLIQYYNGEERAKGNILERFSAQQFPDLHSELNLSSLELGDSALYFCASSPGTTFTGELFFGEGSRLTVL.

This clonotype was counted ten times or more. This sequence joins TRBV18 and TRBJ2-1; D might be TRBD1 (5 bases). The V gene's germline CDR1 is KGHSH and CDR2 LQKENI. CDR3 length: 15 residues. V was cut by 3 bases and J by 8 bases, with 17 bases left in between. The CDR3 DNA is TGTGCCAGCTCACCGCCTAGGGGCCTTGGGGATGAGCAGTTCTTC. It is translated as CASSPPRGLGDEQFF.

This clonotype was seen many times. The V gene is TRBV7-8, the J gene TRBJ2-3; D remains unclear. Trimming took 7 bases from V and 2 from J, leaving 7 bases between them. Germline V gene sequence: CDR1 SGHVS, CDR2 FQNEAQ. This CDR3 spans 12 amino acids. CDR3 loop: CASKTDTDTQYF. Written as DNA, the CDR3 is TGTGCCAGCAAGACCGACACAGATACGCAGTATTTT.

This clonotype appeared many times. The chain recombines TRBV11-3 with TRBJ2-2; D could derive from TRBD1 or TRBD2 (7 bases each). V lost 3 bases and J lost 6, with 17 bases in between. The CDR3 is 16 residues long. CDR1 is SGHNT and CDR2 is YENEEA in the germline V gene. The CDR3 bases are TGTGCCAGCAGCTTCGGGCTCCAGGGGGGGTCCGGGGAGCTGTTTTTT. Protein product: CASSFGLQGGSGELFF. The full variable domain, its missing parts supplied by reference TRBV11-3 and TRBJ2-2, is EAGVVQSPRYKIIEKKQPVAFWCNPISGHNTLYWYLQNLGQGPELLIRYENEEAVDDSQLPKDRFSAERLKGVDSTLKIQPAELGDSAVYLCASSFGLQGGSGELFFGEGSRLTVL.